This TCR beta chain was captured by sequencing in a study of CD8 T cells in ankylosing spondylitis. A few counts support this clonotype. Its antigen is not identified. Study-wide points: A TCR beta motif of eight highly homologous variants appeared characteristic of ankylosing spondylitis blood. Reports of some motif variants in reactive arthritis synovial fluid and blood predate this one.

Quantitative 5'-RACE with molecular barcodes produced the TCR beta libraries. TCRdb called the 5' RACE reads again in MiXCR, with one record for every CDR3 protein. Of approximately 150,000 distinct CDR3 sequences listed, approximately 10% are singletons. The CDR3 sequence is 17 residues long. The V gene's germline CDR1 is KGHSH and CDR2 LQKENI. After removal of 3 bases from V and 1 base from J, the junction contained 9 bases not matched to a gene. Source material: blood, either unsorted or a sorted T cell fraction (not recorded which). The sequence derives from a female donor with ankylosing spondylitis or in good health (not recorded which). V and J are TRBV18 and TRBJ2-1; 7 nucleotides agree with TRBD2. The CDR3 loop is CASSPVASGVSYNEQFF. CDR3 coding DNA: TGTGCCAGCTCACCGGTTGCGAGCGGGGTATCCTACAATGAGCAGTTCTTC.